The 9 T cell receptor beta chains listed next were all sequenced from one sample in a study of monozygotic twins with inflammatory bowel disease. TCRdb re-called the 5' RACE reads; every CDR3 protein appears as one record, without DNA. The table for this sample gives about 160,000 distinct CDR3 sequences. Sample: blood. These receptors were taken from a human donor with ulcerative colitis or Crohn's disease, or a healthy co-twin of an affected twin (not recorded which).

V usage is TRBV11-3 and J usage is TRBJ2-1; lacking DNA, the TRBD1 call made by TCRdb goes unchecked. Germline V gene data show CDR1 as SGHNT and CDR2 as YENEEA. CDR3 length: 15 residues. This CDR3 is CASSLVGGRGYEQFF.

V gene TRBV5-1 combines with J gene TRBJ2-5. Germline V gene lookup returns CDR1 SGHRS and CDR2 YFSETQ. This CDR3 spans 15 amino acids. The CDR3 protein is CASSLANPRLETQYF.

The CDR3 region is CASSLPTGQGGGPSPYNEQFF. This chain connects TRBV7-9 to TRBJ2-1; lacking DNA, the TRBD1 call made by TCRdb goes unchecked. The CDR3 is made up of 21 amino acids. Germline CDR1 SEHNR, CDR2 FQNEAQ (reference sequence).

This chain's CDR3 is CSVDTGPGLASEQYF. The V and J genes are TRBV29-1 and TRBJ2-7; absent DNA, TCRdb's TRBD2 call cannot be checked. In germline, CDR1 is SQVTM, CDR2 ANQGSEA. CDR3 length: 15 residues.

The J gene is TRBJ1-5, the V gene TRBV6-2 or TRBV6-3; the D call from TCRdb, TRBD1, cannot be confirmed without DNA. The CDR3 runs 15 residues. The germline V gene encodes CDR1 MNHEY and CDR2 SVGEGT. The CDR3 sequence: CASSYSWTVLSAQHF.

The chain carries TRBV28 and TRBJ2-4; absent DNA, TCRdb's TRBD2 call cannot be checked. Germline V lookup: CDR1 MDHEN, CDR2 SYDVKM. The CDR3 runs 16 residues. The CDR3 spells CASSFGGEIAKNIQYF.

The chain employs TRBV19 and TRBJ1-1; TCRdb names TRBD1, which stays unverified in the absence of DNA. The CDR3 sequence is 15 residues long. CDR1 is LNHDA, CDR2 SQIVND, per germline (reference sequence). CDR3 protein: CASSIRDRGNTEAFF. The variable domain in full, completed from reference TRBV19 and TRBJ1-1, reads DGGITQSPKYLFRKEGQNVTLSCEQNLNHDAMYWYRQDPGQGLRLIYYSQIVNDFQKGDIAEGYSVSREKKESFPLTVTSAQKNPTAFYLCASSIRDRGNTEAFFGQGTRLTVV.

This chain links TRBV7-2 with TRBJ2-2. Germline-derived CDR1 and CDR2 are SGHTA and FQGNSA. The CDR3 has 15 residues. CDR3 amino acids: CASRLNRQHTGELFF.

The rearrangement uses TRBV12-3 or TRBV12-4 and TRBJ2-7. The CDR3 runs to 13 residues. This chain's CDR3 is CASSLVVQSEQYF.